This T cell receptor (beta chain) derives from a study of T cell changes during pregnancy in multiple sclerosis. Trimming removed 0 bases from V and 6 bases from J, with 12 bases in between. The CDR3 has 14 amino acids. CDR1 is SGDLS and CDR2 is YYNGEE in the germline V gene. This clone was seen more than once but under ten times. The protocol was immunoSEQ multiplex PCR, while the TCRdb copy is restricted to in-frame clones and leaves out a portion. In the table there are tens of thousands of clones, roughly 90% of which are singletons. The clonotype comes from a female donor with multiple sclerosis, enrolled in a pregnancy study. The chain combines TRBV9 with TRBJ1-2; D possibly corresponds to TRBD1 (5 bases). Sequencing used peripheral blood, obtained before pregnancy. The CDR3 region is CASSVAAQGDGYTF. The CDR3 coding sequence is TGTGCCAGCAGCGTAGCGGCTCAGGGTGATGGCTACACCTTC.